The TCR beta chain described here comes from a study of identical twins. After template switching added a universal primer site, the resulting cDNA carried unique molecular identifiers. MiXCR, applied by TCRdb to the 5' RACE reads, yields one record per CDR3 protein. The data show over 500,000 distinct CDR3 sequences, roughly a fifth seen once. With 6 bases clipped from V and 7 bases from J, the junction kept 10 bases outside the gene matches. The germline CDR1 and CDR2 sequences are ENHRY and SYGVKD. This CDR3 has 14 amino acids. These same data were also listed under a study on T cells expressing NK-cell markers. That investigation notes: These clonotypes also led the CD3+CD56-NKG2C+ fraction in a few donors.

The clonotype was recovered from a woman aged 18-29 years in good health. Sequenced input: CD4+ T cells sorted from blood. This chain links TRBV10-3 with TRBJ2-7; 9 positions match TRBD1. The CDR3 loop reads CAIRMGQGGREQYF. The CDR3 region has the DNA TGTGCCATCAGGATGGGACAGGGAGGGAGAGAGCAGTACTTC.